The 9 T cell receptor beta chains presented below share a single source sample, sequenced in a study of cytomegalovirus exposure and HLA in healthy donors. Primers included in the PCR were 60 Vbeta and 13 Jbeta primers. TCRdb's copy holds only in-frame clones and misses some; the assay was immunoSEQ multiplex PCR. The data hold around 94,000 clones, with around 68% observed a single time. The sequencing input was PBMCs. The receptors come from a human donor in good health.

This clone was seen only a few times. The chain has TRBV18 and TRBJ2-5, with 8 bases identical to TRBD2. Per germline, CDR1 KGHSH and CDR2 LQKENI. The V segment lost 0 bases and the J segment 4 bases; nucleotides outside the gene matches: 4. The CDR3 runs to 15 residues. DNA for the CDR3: TGTGCCAGCTCACCACCCGGGACTAGAAGAGAGACCCAGTACTTC. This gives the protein CASSPPGTRRETQYF.

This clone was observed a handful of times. The CDR3 region is CASSYGTSGSTYEQYF. CDR3 in DNA: TGTGCCAGCAGTTACGGCACTAGCGGGAGTACCTACGAGCAGTACTTC. The rearrangement uses TRBV6-5 and TRBJ2-7, with TRBD2 identical over 11 bases. The germline V gene has CDR1 MNHEY and CDR2 SVGAGI. Trimming cost V 2 bases and J 2 bases; bases outside gene matches: 5. The CDR3 runs to 16 residues.

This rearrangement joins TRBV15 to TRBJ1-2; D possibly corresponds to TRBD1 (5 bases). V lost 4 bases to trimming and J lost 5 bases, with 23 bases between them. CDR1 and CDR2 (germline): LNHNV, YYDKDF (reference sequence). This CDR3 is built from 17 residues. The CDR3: CATSTLPGPGGRYGYTF. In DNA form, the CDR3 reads TGTGCCACCAGCACGCTACCGGGACCGGGCGGGAGATATGGCTACACCTTC.

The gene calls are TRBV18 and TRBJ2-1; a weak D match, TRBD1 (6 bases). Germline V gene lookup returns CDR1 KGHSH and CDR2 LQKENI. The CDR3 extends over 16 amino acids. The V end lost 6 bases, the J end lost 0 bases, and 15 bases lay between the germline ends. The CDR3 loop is CASSPQGKSSYNEQFF. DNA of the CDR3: TGTGCCAGCTCCCCCCAGGGGAAAAGCTCCTACAATGAGCAGTTCTTC.

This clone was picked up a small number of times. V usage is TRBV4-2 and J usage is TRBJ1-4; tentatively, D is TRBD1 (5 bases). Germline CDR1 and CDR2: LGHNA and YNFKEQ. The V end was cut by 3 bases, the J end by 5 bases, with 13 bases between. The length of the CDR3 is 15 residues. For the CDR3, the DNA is TGTGCCAGCAGCCACCACAGGTCGAGGAATGAAAAACTGTTTTTT. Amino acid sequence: CASSHHRSRNEKLFF.

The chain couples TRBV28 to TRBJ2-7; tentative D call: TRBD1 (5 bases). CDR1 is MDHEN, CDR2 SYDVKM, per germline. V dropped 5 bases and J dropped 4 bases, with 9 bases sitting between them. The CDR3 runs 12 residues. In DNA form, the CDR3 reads TGTGCCAGCAGTACTGACAGATACGAGCAGTACTTC. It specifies CASSTDRYEQYF.

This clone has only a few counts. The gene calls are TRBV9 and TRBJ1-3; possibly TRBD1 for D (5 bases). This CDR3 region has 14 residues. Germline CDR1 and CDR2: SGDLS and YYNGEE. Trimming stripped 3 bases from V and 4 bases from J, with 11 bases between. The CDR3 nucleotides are TGTGCCAGCAGCGCCGCAGGGTCCGGAAACACCATATATTTT. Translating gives CASSAAGSGNTIYF.

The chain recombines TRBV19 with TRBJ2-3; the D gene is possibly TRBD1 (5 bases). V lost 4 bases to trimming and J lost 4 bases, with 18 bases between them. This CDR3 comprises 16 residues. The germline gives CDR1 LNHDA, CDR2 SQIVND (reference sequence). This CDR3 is CASSKGQGRSPDTQYF. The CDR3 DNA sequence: TGTGCCAGTAGTAAGGGGCAGGGTAGGTCTCCAGATACGCAGTATTTT.

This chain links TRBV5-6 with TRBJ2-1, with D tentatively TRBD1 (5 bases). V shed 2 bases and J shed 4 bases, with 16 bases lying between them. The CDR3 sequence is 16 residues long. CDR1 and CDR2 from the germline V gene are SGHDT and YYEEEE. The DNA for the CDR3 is TGTGCCAGCAGCTTCCTTTCACAGGCGATATACAATGAGCAGTTCTTC. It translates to CASSFLSQAIYNEQFF. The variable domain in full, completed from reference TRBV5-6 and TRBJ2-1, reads DAGVTQSPTHLIKTRGQQVTLRCSPKSGHDTVSWYQQALGQGPQFIFQYYEEEERQRGNFPDRFSGHQFPNYSSELNVNALLLGDSALYLCASSFLSQAIYNEQFFGPGTRLTVL.